This T cell receptor (beta chain) came from a study of STAT3 mutations in large granular lymphocyte leukemia. Findings of the study overall: In several patients, dominant TCR clone burden exceeded STAT3 mutant burden. Every T-cell large granular lymphocyte leukemia patient had at least one immunodominant TCR beta clonotype.

Note on this clone: Its antigen remains unknown.

This CDR3 has 12 amino acids. Germline V gene sequence: CDR1 LNHDA, CDR2 SQIVND (reference sequence). Between the trimmed V and J ends, which lost 6 bases and 3 bases, there was a span of 6 bases. The assay was immunoSEQ multiplex PCR, and TCRdb's table has in-frame clones only and misses some. The sample consists of 20,000 or so clones, approximately 90% of them appearing once. This chain joins TRBV19 and TRBJ1-5; possibly TRBD1 for D (5 bases). This clonotype was obtained from a man between 60 and 75 years old with T-cell large granular lymphocyte leukemia. Some clones in this sample may be carry-over from other donors' samples. Sequencing was done on a sample of peripheral blood mononuclear cells. The CDR3 DNA follows: TGTGCCAGTAGGGACAACAATCAGCCCCAGCATTTT. Translating gives CASRDNNQPQHF.